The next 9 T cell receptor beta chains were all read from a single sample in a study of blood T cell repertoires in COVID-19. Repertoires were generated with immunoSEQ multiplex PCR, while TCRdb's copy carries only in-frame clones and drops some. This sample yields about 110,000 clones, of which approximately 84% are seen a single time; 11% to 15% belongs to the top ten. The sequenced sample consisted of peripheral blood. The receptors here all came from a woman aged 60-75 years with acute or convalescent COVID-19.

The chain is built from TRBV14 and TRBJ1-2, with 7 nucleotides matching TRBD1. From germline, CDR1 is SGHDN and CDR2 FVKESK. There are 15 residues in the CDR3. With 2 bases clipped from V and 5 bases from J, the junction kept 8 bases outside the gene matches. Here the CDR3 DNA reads TGTGCCAGCAGCCAATCCTCACAGGGGACGTATGGCTACACCTTC. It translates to CASSQSSQGTYGYTF.

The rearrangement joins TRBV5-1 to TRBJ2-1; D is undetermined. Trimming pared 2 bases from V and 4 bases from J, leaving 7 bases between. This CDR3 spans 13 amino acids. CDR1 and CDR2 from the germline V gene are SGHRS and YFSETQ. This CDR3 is CASSLNRYNEQFF. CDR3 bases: TGCGCCAGCAGCTTAAACAGATACAATGAGCAGTTCTTC.

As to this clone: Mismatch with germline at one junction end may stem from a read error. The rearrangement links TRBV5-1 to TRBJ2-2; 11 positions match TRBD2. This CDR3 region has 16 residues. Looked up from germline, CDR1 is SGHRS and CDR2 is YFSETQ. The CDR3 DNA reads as TGCGTCAGCAGCTTAGCGGGAGGGCCGGGCACCGGGGAGCTGTTTTTT. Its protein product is CVSSLAGGPGTGELFF. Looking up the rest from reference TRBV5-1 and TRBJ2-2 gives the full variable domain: KAGVTQTPRYLIKTRGQQVTLSCSPISGHRSVSWYQQTPGQGLQFLFEYFSETQRNKGNFPGRFSGRQFSNSRSEMNVSTLELGDSALYLCVSSLAGGPGTGELFFGEGSRLTVL.

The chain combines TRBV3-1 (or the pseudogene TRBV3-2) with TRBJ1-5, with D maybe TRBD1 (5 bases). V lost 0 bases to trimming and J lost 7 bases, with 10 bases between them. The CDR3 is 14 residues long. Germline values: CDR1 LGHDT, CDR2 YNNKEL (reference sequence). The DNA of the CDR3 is TGTGCCAGCAGCCAAGAGGGGGGAAGGCAGCCCCAGCATTTT. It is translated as CASSQEGGRQPQHF.

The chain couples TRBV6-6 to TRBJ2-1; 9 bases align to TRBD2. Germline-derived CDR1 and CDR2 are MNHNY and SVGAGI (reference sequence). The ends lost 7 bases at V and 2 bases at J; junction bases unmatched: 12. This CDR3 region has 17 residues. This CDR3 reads CASNRGGRGRTYNEQFF. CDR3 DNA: TGTGCCAGCAATCGGGGCGGGAGGGGGAGGACCTACAATGAGCAGTTCTTC.

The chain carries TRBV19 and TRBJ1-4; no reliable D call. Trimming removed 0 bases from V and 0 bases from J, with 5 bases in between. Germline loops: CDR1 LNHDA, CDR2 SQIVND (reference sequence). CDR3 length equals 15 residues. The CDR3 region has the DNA TGTGCCAGTAGTATAGATCGAGCAACTAATGAAAAACTGTTTTTT. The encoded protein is CASSIDRATNEKLFF.

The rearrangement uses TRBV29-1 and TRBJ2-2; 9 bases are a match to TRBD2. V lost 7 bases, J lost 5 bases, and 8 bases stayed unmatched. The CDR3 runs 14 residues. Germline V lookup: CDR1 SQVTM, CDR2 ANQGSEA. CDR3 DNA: TGCAGCGCATTCGCGGGGGGGCGGACCGGGGAGCTGTTTTTT. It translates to CSAFAGGRTGELFF.

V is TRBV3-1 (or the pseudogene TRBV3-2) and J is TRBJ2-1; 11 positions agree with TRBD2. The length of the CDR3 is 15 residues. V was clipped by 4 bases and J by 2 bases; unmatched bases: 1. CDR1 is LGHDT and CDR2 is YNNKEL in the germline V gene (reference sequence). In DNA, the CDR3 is TGTGCCAGCAGCCCTAGCGGGGGGACCTACAATGAGCAGTTCTTC. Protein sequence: CASSPSGGTYNEQFF.

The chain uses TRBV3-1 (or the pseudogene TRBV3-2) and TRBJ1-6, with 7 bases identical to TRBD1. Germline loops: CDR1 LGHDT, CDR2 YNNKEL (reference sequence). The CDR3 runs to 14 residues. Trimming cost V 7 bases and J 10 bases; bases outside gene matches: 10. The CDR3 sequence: CASTLNRGQSPLHF. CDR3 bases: TGTGCCAGCACGCTAAACAGGGGACAATCACCCCTCCACTTT.